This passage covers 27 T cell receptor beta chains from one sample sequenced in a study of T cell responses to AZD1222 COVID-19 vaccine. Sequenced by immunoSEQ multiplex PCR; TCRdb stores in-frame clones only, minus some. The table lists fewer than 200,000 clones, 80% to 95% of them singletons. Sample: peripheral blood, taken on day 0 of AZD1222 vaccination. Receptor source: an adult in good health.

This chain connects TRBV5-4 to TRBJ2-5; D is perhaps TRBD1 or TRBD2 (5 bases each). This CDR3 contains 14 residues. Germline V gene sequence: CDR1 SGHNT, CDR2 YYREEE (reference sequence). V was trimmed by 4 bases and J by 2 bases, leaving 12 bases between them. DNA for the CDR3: TGTGCCAGCAGCCTACCGGGACGGCAAGAGACCCAGTACTTC. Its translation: CASSLPGRQETQYF. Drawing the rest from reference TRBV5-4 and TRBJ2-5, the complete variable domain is ETGVTQSPTHLIKTRGQQVTLRCSSQSGHNTVSWYQQALGQGPQFIFQYYREEENGRGNFPPRFSGLQFPNYSSELNVNALELDDSALYLCASSLPGRQETQYFGPGTRLLVL.

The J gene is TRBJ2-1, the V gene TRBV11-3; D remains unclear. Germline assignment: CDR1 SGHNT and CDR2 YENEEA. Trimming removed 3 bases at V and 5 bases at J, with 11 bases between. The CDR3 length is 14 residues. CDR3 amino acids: CASSLEPLNNEQFF. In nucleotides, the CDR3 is TGTGCCAGCAGCTTGGAGCCGCTCAACAATGAGCAGTTCTTC.

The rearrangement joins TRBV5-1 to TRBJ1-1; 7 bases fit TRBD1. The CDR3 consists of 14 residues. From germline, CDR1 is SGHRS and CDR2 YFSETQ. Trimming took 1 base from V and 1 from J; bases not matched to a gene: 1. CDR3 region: CASSLNRGNTEAFF. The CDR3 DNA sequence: TGCGCCAGCAGCTTGAACAGGGGGAACACTGAAGCTTTCTTT.

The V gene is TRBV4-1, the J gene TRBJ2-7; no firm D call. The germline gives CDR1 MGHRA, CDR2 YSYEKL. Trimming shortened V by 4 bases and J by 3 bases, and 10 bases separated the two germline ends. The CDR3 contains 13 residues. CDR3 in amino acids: CASSPEVSYEQYF. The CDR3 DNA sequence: TGCGCCAGCAGCCCCGAGGTAAGCTACGAGCAGTACTTC.

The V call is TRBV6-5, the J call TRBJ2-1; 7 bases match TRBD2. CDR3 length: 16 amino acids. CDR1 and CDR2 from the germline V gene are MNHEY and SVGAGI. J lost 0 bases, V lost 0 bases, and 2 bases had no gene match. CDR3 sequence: CASSYSGGSSYNEQFF. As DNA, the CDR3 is TGTGCCAGCAGTTACTCGGGCGGGAGCTCCTACAATGAGCAGTTCTTC.

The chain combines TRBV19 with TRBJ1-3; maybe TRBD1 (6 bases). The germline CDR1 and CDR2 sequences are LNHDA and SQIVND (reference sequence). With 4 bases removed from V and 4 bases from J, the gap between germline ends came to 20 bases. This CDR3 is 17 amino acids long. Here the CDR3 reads CASSNPGHPAQGNTIYF. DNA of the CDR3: TGTGCCAGTAGTAATCCGGGACACCCCGCCCAAGGAAACACCATATATTTT.

The CDR3: CASRRASGANVLTF. The DNA of the CDR3 is TGTGCCAGCCGACGGGCATCTGGGGCCAACGTCCTGACTTTC. J is TRBJ2-6 and V is TRBV2; the D is unclear. Per the germline V gene, CDR1 is SNHLY and CDR2 is FYNNEI. There are 14 residues in the CDR3. V lost 8 bases to trimming and J lost 1 base, with 9 bases between them.

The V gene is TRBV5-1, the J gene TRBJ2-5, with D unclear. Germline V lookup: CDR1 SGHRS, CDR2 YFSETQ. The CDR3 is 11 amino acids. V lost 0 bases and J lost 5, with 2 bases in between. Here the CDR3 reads CASSLAETQYF. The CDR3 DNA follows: TGCGCCAGCAGCTTGGCCGAGACCCAGTACTTC.

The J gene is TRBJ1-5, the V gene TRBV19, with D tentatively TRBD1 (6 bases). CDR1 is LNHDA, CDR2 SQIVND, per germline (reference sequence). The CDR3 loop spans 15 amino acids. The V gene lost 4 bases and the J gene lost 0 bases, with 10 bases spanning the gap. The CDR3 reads CASSTGVLSNQPQHF. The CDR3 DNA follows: TGTGCCAGTAGTACAGGGGTTCTTAGCAATCAGCCCCAGCATTTT.

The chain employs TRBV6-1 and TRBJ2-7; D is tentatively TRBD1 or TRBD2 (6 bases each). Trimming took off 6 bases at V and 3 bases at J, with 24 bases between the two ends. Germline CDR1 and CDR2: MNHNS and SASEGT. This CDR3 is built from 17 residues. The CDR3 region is CASSEPNRGLYLYEQYF. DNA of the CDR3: TGTGCCAGCAGCGAACCTAATCGGGGGCTTTACCTCTACGAGCAGTACTTC.

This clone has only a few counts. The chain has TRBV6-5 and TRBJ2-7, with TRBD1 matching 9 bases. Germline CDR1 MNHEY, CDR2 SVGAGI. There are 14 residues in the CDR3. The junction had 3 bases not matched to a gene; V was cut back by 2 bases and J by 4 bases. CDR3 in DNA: TGTGCCAGCAGTTACACAGGGGGCGCATACGAGCAGTACTTC. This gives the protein CASSYTGGAYEQYF.

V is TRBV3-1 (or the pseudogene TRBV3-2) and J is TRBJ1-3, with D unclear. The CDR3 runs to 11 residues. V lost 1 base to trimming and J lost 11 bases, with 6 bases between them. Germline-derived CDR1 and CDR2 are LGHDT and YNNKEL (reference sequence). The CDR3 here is CASSQGFPIYF. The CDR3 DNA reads TGTGCCAGCAGCCAAGGATTCCCCATATATTTT.

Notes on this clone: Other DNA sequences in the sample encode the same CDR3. CDR3 loop: CASSLLGTGELFF. The CDR3 nucleotides read TGTGCCAGCAGTTTACTGGGGACCGGGGAGCTGTTTTTT. The J gene is TRBJ2-2, the V gene TRBV27; D is unclear. The V and J ends lost 2 bases and 5 bases respectively, with 6 bases between them. The CDR3 consists of 13 residues. The V gene's germline CDR1 is MNHEY and CDR2 SMNVEV (reference sequence).

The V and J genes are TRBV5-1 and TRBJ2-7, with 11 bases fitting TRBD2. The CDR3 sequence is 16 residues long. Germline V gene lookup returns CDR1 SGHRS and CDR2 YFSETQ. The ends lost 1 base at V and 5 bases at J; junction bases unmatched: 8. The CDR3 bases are TGCGCCAGCAGCTTGAGTCCGGGACTAGCGGATAACGAGCAGTACTTC. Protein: CASSLSPGLADNEQYF.

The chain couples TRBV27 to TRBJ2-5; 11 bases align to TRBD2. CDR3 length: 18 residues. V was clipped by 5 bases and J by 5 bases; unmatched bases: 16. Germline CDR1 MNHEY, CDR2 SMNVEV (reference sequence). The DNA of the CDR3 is TGTGCCAGCAGTCTAAACCCCCTCCTAGCGGGAGGTCGTGAGACCCAGTACTTC. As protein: CASSLNPLLAGGRETQYF.

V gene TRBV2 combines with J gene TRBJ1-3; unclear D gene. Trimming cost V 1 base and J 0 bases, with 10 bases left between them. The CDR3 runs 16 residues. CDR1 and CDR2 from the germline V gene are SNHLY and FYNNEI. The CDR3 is CASSEGLLNSGNTIYF. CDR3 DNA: TGTGCCAGCAGTGAAGGACTTTTGAACTCTGGAAACACCATATATTTT.

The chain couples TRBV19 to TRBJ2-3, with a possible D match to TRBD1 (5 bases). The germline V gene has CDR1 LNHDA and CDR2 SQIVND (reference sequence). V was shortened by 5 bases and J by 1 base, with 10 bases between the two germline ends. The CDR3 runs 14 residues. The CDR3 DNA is TGTGCCAGTAGTGGGTGGGGCCGCACAGATACGCAGTATTTT. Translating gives CASSGWGRTDTQYF.

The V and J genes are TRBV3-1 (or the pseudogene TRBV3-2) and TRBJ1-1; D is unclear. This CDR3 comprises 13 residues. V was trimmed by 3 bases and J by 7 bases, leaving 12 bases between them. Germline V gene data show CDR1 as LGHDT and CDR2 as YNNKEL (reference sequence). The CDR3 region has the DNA TGTGCCAGCAGCCAGCTGGCAGGATTTGAAGCTTTCTTT. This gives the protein CASSQLAGFEAFF.

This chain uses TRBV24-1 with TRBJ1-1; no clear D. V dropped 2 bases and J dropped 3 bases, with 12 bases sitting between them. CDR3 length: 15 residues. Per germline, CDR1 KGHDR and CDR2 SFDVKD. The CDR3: CATSDSSLPDTEAFF. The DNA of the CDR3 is TGTGCCACCAGTGATTCCTCCCTACCTGACACTGAAGCTTTCTTT.

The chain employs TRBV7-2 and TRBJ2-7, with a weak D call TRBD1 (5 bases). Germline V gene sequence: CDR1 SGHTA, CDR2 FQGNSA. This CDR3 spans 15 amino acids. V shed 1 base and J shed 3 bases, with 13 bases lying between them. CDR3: CASSLEQGRYYEQYF. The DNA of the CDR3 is TGTGCCAGCAGCTTAGAGCAGGGCAGATACTACGAGCAGTACTTC.

CDR3 in amino acids: CASSPQTLAPQQFF. Here the CDR3 DNA reads TGTGCCAGCAGTCCCCAAACCCTAGCGCCCCAGCAGTTCTTC. The chain couples TRBV6-5 to TRBJ2-1, with D possibly being TRBD2 (6 bases). The V gene lost 5 bases and the J gene lost 11 bases, with 19 bases spanning the gap. Germline loops: CDR1 MNHEY, CDR2 SVGAGI. The CDR3 sequence is 14 residues long.

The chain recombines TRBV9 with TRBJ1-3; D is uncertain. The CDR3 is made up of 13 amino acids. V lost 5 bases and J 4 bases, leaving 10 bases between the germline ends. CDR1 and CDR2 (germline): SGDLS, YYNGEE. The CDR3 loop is CASSAVQGNTIYF. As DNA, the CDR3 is TGTGCCAGCAGTGCGGTACAAGGAAACACCATATATTTT.

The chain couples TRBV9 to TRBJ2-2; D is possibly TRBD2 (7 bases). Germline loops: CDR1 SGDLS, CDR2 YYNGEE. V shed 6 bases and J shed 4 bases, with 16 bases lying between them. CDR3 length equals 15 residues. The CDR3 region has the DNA TGTGCCAGCACCCCAACCGCGGGGGCCACCGGGGAGCTGTTTTTT. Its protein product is CASTPTAGATGELFF.

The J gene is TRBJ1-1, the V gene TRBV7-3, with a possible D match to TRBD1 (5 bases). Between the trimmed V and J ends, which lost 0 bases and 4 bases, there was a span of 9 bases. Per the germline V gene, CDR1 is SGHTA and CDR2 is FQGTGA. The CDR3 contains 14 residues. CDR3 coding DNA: TGTGCCAGCAGCTTAACGGGGGGGATCACTGAAGCTTTCTTT. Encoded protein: CASSLTGGITEAFF. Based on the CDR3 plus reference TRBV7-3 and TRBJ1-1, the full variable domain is GAGVSQTPSNKVTEKGKYVELRCDPISGHTALYWYRQSLGQGPEFLIYFQGTGAADDSGLPNDRFFAVRPEGSVSTLKIQRTERGDSAVYLCASSLTGGITEAFFGQGTRLTVV.

CDR3 coding DNA: TGCAGCGGAGCCGGTACGGGAGGAGAGTTCTTC. Its protein product is CSGAGTGGEFF. The V call is TRBV29-1, the J call TRBJ2-1; TRBD2 matches 7 bases. This CDR3 is 11 amino acids long. CDR1 SQVTM and CDR2 ANQGSEA come from the germline V gene. The V gene end was trimmed by 7 bases and the J gene end by 14 bases; junction bases not matched to a gene: 11.

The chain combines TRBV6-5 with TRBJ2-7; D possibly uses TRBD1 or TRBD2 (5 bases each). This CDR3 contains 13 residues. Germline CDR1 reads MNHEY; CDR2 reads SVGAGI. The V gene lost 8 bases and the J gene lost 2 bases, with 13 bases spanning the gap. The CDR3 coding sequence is TGTGCCAGCCGATTGCAGGGAGCCTACGAGCAGTACTTC. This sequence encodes CASRLQGAYEQYF.

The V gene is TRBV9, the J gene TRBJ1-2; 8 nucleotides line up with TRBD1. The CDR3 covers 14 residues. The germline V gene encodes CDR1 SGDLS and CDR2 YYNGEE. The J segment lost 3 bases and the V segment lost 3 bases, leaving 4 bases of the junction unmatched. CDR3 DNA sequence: TGTGCCAGCAGCGCAGGGGGCGTAGACTATGGCTACACCTTC. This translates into CASSAGGVDYGYTF.